The following is a T cell receptor (beta chain) sequence with its context. The CDR3 is 15 amino acids. The V gene end was trimmed by 2 bases and the J gene end by 3 bases; junction bases not matched to a gene: 8. The germline CDR1 and CDR2 sequences are SGHRS and YFSETQ. Source study methods: Amplification with reference gene primers provided the estimates of nucleated cell counts. Repertoires were generated with immunoSEQ multiplex PCR, while TCRdb's copy carries only in-frame clones and drops some. V and J calls and clone size come straight from that table; D and trimming were deduced from the DNA. The repertoire holds some 61,000 clones, with 89% as singletons. The data stem from a study of blood T cell repertoires in COVID-19. Study as a whole: Some COVID-19 samples were acute and others convalescent; all came from the United States, Italy and Spain.

The material sequenced was peripheral blood. This chain joins TRBV5-1 and TRBJ2-7; TRBD1 matches 7 bases. This TCR was sampled from a man between 60 and 75 years old with acute or convalescent COVID-19. The CDR3 DNA reads as TGCGCCAGCAGCTTACGGGACAGTTCCCTCTACGAGCAGTACTTC. Translation gives CASSLRDSSLYEQYF.